This entry describes one TCR beta chain. This sample stems from a study of T-cell reconstitution after alpha-beta-depleted transplantation in children. A TCRbeta library incorporating unique molecular identifiers was prepared. TCRdb ran MiXCR on the PCR reads and lists one entry per CDR3 protein. The sample records fewer than 450,000 distinct CDR3 sequences, under 20% being singletons. Germline values: CDR1 SGHRS, CDR2 YFSETQ. The CDR3 runs 15 residues. With 0 bases removed from V and 4 bases from J, the gap between germline ends came to 8 bases. The sequenced sample was PBMCs, mostly from graft donor cells, obtained 360 days after TCRalphabeta/CD19-depleted stem cell transplant. V usage is TRBV5-1 and J usage is TRBJ1-6; TRBD1 might be the D (5 bases). The sequence came from a male patient aged 2-15 years who had a stem cell transplant for acute lymphoblastic leukemia, so the T cells may come from the graft donor. DNA for the CDR3: TGCGCCAGCAGCTTGGATGGGGGATATAATTCACCCCTCCACTTT. This codes for CASSLDGGYNSPLHF.